This TCR beta chain was recovered during a study of tumor-infiltrating lymphocytes in primary liver carcinoma (dated by TCRdb to 2016 to 2017). With regard to the full study: Between late 2015 and March 2016, about 5 patients in China with histopathologically diagnosed primary liver carcinoma had their tumors surgically resected. The five patients, three men and two women aged 30 to 69 years, had hepatocellular carcinoma (four) or combined HCC and intrahepatic cholangiocarcinoma (one). The five patients had tumors of stage T1-T3 N0M0, with maximum diameters ranging from 4.2 to 10 cm. Each sample produced about 3.5 to 8 million productive TCRbeta reads, and read depth showed no significant difference between tissue types. The study combined TCRbeta repertoire sequencing, expression microarrays and whole-exome sequencing across five regions of each liver tumor, with adjacent normal tissue and blood. A total of roughly 35 specimens from 5 patients, comprising approximately 25 tumor regions, 5 adjacent noncancerous liver tissues and 5 peripheral blood samples, were covered by TCRbeta repertoire sequencing. Repertoires from technical replicates were highly reproducible, with mean shared-clone rates approximately 0.9 and correlation coefficients above 0.95.

Findings and caveats that apply to the study as a whole: Repertoire overlap was higher between tumor regions (mean around 36%) than tumor-adjacent (approximately 17%) or tumor-blood (roughly 14%) pairs, consistent with antigen-driven expansion. Only the TCR beta chain was sequenced, so true repertoire diversity is likely underestimated because unpaired alpha chains were not captured. A significantly larger repertoire fraction was made up by the top 250 clones in tumors than in blood (p = 0.039). Bulk unsorted samples precluded comparing CD4+ and CD8+ T cell repertoires. With just five or six patients in the study, the authors point out that the findings should be validated in a larger study.

TCRbeta-specific cDNA was reverse-transcribed from around 500 ng total RNA using a constant-region primer and ProtoScript II reverse transcriptase. Construction of the TCRbeta libraries relied on three nested rounds of multiplex PCR, following a slightly modified ARM-PCR procedure. The first two PCR rounds used multiplex TRBV1-TRBV30 forward primers with a Cbeta reverse primer, each for approximately 10 cycles. Sample barcodes and Illumina adapters were added in a final 25-cycle PCR using Deep VentR polymerase. Before sequencing, amplicons between 200 and 500 bp were purified from gel using a QIAquick gel extraction kit. TCRbeta amplicons were sequenced on an Illumina HiSeq 2500 with 250-bp paired-end reads. As for the authors' bioinformatics: Quality trimming of reads was performed with Trimmomatic v0.33, and paired reads were merged with FLASH v1.2.11 so that full CDR3 sequences could be recovered. V, D and J germline segments were assigned to the rearranged TCRbeta sequences by MiGEC v1.2.1b. Clonotype statistics, along with Shannon-Wiener diversity indices, were calculated using VDJtools v1.0.0. Except for diversity analysis, only the 250 most abundant clonotypes of each sample were used in subsequent analyses to reduce sampling bias. Using fastp at Q25 and MiXCR, TCRdb reprocessed the public reads and kept productive beta chains. Merged by CDR3 protein, the rows form single entries marked with the most common genes and DNA. In this record, the V and J calls reflect TCRdb's handling and not the investigators' own analysis. The sample table shows about 320,000 distinct CDR3 sequences, and almost 60% are seen once. About 18% of the sample is in the top ten clones.

There are 15 amino acids in the CDR3, from cysteine to phenylalanine inclusive. CDR3 DNA only is kept here, 45 bases in frame from base 1. The germline V gene (reference sequence) gives CDR1 as SEHNR and CDR2 as FQNEAQ. Here V drops 5 bases and J drops 7 bases, and the junction holds 6 bases not matched to any gene. Blood RNA was extracted from unsorted whole blood using TRIzol reagent, and germline DNA was obtained with the DNeasy Blood & Tissue kit. Chronic HBV infection was present in the patients, and the patients were treatment-naive at sampling. Before surgery, roughly 4.2 milliliters of peripheral blood were drawn into K2EDTA tubes. This clonotype was seen more than once but under ten times. Its antigen target is currently unknown. Per-base quality was not reported, and no clone a single base away is much larger than it.

The sequence is built from TRBV7-9 and TRBJ2-1, with 12 bases matching TRBD2. The clonotype comes from a woman between 25 and 40 years old with primary liver carcinoma and hepatitis B virus infection. The sequenced sample was peripheral blood. CDR3 protein: CASSLGTSGQNEQFF. The nucleotide sequence is given as TGTGCCAGCAGCCTCGGGACTAGCGGGCAGAATGAGCAGTTCTTC.